This TCR beta chain emerged from a study of blood T cell repertoires in COVID-19. Looking at the study overall: Donors in the United States, Italy and Spain gave samples during acute or convalescent COVID-19. From T cells, B-cell-depleted T cells, or PBMCs came the material, which was cDNA or gDNA.

In the original workflow: Reference gene primer amplification yielded estimated nucleated cell counts. Profiling relied on immunoSEQ multiplex PCR, and the TCRdb table lists in-frame clones only, not all of them. V, J and clone size derive from that table, while D and trimming were established from the DNA sequence. The sample has about 160,000 clones; over 65% are singletons. This CDR3 contains 14 residues. With V trimmed by 5 bases and J by 4 bases, 6 bases remained unmatched. Per germline, CDR1 MNHEY and CDR2 SVGAGI. This clone was seen only once. This TCR was recovered from a man between 60 and 75 years old with acute or convalescent COVID-19. Sequencing was performed on peripheral blood. This chain connects TRBV6-5 to TRBJ1-2, with 8 bases identical to TRBD1. This CDR3 is CASSSRGRTYGYTF. In nucleotides, the CDR3 is TGTGCCAGCAGTAGCAGGGGGCGCACCTATGGCTACACCTTC.